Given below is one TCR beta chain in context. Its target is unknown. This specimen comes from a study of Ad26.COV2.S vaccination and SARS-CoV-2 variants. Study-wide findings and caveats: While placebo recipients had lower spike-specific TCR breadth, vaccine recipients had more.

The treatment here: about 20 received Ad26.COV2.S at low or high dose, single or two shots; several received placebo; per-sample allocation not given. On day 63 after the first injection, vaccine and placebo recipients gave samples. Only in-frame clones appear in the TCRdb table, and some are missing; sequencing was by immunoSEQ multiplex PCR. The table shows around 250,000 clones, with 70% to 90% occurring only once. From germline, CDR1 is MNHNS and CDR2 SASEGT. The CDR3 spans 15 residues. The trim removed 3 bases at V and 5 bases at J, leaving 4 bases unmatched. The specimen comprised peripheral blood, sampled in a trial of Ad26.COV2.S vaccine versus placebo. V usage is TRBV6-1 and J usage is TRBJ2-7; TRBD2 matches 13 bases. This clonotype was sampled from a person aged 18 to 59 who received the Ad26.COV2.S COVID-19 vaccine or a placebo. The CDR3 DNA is TGTGCCAGCAGTGATCGGACTAGCGGGAGCAACGAGCAGTACTTC. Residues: CASSDRTSGSNEQYF.